This section outlines one T cell receptor beta chain sequence together with its context. Its specificity is unknown. The CDR3 contains 15 residues. Per germline, CDR1 GTSNPN and CDR2 SVGIG (reference sequence). Trimming took 2 bases from V and 6 from J; bases not matched to a gene: 8. This sample is part of a study of somatic mutations in cytotoxic T cells in rheumatoid arthritis. Study information: T-cell populations stained with V beta antibodies were in some cases flow-sorted at nearly 100% purity, including V beta1+ cells that were sequenced for TCRB.

Study-level results: Some patients, about an eighth of the roughly 60, had a largest CD8+ clone that exceeded 20% of CD8+ cells. Rheumatoid arthritis patients showed CD8+ clonality increasing with age, unlike healthy controls.

Profiling relied on immunoSEQ multiplex PCR, and the TCRdb table lists in-frame clones only, not all of them. There are 30,000 to 45,000 clones in the sample; 84% occur only once, and 3% to 3.5% lies in the top ten. What was sequenced was CD8+ T cells sorted from blood. V gene TRBV30 combines with J gene TRBJ1-5, with TRBD1 identical over 9 bases. This TCR derives from a middle-aged man in good health. CDR3 nucleotides: TGTGCCTGGAGTTCCGGGACAGGGTCCATTCAGCCCCAGCATTTT. Protein: CAWSSGTGSIQPQHF.